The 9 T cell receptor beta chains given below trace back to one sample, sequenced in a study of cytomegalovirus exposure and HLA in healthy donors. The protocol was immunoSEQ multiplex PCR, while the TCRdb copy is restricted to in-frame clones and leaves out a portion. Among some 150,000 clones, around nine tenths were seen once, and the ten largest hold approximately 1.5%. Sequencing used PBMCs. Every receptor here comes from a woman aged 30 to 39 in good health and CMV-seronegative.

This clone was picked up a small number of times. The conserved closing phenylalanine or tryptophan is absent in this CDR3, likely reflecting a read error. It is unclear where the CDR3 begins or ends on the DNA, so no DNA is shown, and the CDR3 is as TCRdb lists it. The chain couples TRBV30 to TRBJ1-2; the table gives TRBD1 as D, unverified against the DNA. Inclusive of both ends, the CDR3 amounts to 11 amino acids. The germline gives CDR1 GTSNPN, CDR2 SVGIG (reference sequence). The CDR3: CAWSADTAPRP.

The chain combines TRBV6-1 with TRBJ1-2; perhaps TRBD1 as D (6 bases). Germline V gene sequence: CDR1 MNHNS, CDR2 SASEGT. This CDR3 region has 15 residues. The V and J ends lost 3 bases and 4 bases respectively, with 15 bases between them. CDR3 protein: CASSESAGEFYGYTF. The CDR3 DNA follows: TGTGCCAGCAGTGAGTCGGCAGGGGAATTCTATGGCTACACCTTC.

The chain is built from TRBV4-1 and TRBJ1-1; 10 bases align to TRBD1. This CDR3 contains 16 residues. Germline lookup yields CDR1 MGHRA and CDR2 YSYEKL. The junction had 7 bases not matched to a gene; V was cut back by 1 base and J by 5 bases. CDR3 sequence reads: CASSQGQGARKTEAFF. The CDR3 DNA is TGCGCCAGCAGCCAAGGACAGGGGGCGCGGAAAACTGAAGCTTTCTTT.

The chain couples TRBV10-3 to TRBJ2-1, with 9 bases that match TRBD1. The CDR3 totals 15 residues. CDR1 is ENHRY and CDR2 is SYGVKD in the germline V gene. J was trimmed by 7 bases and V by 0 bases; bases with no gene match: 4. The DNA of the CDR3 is TGTGCCATCAGTGAGTCCCCTGGGACAGGGAATGAGCAGTTCTTC. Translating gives CAISESPGTGNEQFF.

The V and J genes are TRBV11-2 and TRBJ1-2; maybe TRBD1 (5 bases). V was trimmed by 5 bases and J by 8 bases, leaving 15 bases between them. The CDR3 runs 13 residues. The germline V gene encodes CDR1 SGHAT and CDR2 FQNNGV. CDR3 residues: CASSPVGGGGYTF. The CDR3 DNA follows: TGTGCCAGCAGCCCGGTTGGGGGAGGGGGCTACACCTTC.

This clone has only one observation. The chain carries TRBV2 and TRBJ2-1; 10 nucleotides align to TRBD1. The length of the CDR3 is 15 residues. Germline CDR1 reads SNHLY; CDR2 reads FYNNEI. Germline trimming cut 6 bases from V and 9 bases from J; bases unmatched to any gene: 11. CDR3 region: CASRSGTGASGEQFF. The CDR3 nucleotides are TGTGCCAGCAGGTCCGGGACAGGGGCCTCCGGTGAGCAGTTCTTC.

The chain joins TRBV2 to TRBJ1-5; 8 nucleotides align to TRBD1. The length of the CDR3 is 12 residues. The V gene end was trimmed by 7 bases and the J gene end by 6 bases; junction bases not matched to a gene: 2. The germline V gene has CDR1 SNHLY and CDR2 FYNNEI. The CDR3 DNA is TGTGCCAGCACCAGGGGGCCTCAGCCCCAGCATTTT. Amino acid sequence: CASTRGPQPQHF. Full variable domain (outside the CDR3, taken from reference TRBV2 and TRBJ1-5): EPEVTQTPSHQVTQMGQEVILRCVPISNHLYFYWYRQILGQKVEFLVSFYNNEISEKSEIFDDQFSVERPDGSNFTLKIRSTKLEDSAMYFCASTRGPQPQHFGDGTRLSIL.

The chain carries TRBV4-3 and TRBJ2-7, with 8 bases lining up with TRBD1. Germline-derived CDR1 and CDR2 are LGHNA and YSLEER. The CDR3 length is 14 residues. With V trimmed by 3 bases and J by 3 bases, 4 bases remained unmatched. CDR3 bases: TGCGCCAGCAGCCAGGACAGGGAGAACTACGAGCAGTACTTC. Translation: CASSQDRENYEQYF.

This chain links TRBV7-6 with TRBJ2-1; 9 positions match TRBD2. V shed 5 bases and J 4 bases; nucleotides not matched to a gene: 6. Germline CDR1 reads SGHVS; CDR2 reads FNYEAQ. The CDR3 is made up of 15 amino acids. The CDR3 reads CASSPIAGAYNEQFF. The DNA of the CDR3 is TGTGCCAGCAGCCCGATAGCGGGGGCTTACAATGAGCAGTTCTTC.